The 25 T cell receptor beta chains reported below all come from one sample, sequenced in a study of molecular identifiers for immune sequencing clone quantification (dated by TCRdb to the late 2010s). Libraries were built with PCR. The data were produced on an Illumina HiSeq 4000. In TCRdb, the public reads were trimmed at Q25 with fastp and aligned with MiXCR, with productive beta chains retained. Rows with a matching CDR3 protein are joined into one entry that keeps the most common DNA and genes. The sample yields about 640,000 distinct CDR3 sequences; around 20% were counted once. 0.7% to 1% of the sample rests with the top ten. Sequenced input: naive CD8+ T cells from blood, with Jurkat cell RNA spiked in. The cell subset or site label on this specimen signifies: FACS-sorted CD8+CD4-CCR7+CD45RA+ naive T cells. All receptors come from a human donor in good health. Some libraries in this study had Jurkat cell RNA spiked in.

This clonotype was counted at least ten times. CDR3 sequence: CASSTQGVTEAFF. Here the CDR3 DNA reads TGTGCCAGCAGTACCCAGGGAGTCACTGAAGCTTTCTTT. The rearrangement joins TRBV27 to TRBJ1-1, with a weak D call TRBD1 (5 bases). There are 13 residues in the CDR3. Trimming removed 5 bases from V and 4 bases from J, with 11 bases in between. Germline loops: CDR1 MNHEY, CDR2 SMNVEV (reference sequence).

The rearrangement uses TRBV4-1 and TRBJ1-1; 10 bases align to TRBD1. V lost 4 bases and J lost 4; bases outside the gene matches: 6. There are 15 residues in the CDR3. CDR1 is MGHRA, CDR2 YSYEKL, per germline. CDR3 region: CASSPGQGLITEAFF. The CDR3 DNA reads as TGCGCCAGCAGCCCGGGACAGGGGTTGATCACTGAAGCTTTCTTT.

Remarks on this clonotype: Being one base from a much bigger clone, this may be a read error. The chain links TRBV19 to TRBJ2-1; unclear D gene. CDR1 and CDR2 from the germline V gene are LNHDA and SQIVND (reference sequence). CDR3 length: 13 amino acids. The CDR3 DNA is TGTGCCGGTAGTATCGGACCCTCGGCTGAGCAGTTCTTC. Protein: CAGSIGPSAEQFF. The full variable domain, its missing parts supplied by reference TRBV19 and TRBJ2-1, is DGGITQSPKYLFRKEGQNVTLSCEQNLNHDAMYWYRQDPGQGLRLIYYSQIVNDFQKGDIAEGYSVSREKKESFPLTVTSAQKNPTAFYLCAGSIGPSAEQFFGPGTRLTVL.

There are many counts of this clonotype. The rearrangement uses TRBV4-1 and TRBJ2-3; 11 bases map to TRBD2. CDR1 is MGHRA, CDR2 YSYEKL, per germline. This CDR3 has 16 amino acids. V was clipped by 1 base and J by 2 bases; unmatched bases: 2. The CDR3 nucleotides are TGCGCCAGCAGCCAAGTGACTAGCGGGACCACAGATACGCAGTATTTT. Encoded protein: CASSQVTSGTTDTQYF.

In this sample, this clonotype turned up a few times. The gene calls are TRBV4-3 and TRBJ1-5; no clear D gene. Germline V lookup: CDR1 LGHNA, CDR2 YSLEER. V gave up 0 bases and J gave up 1 base, with 7 bases separating them. The CDR3 length is 15 residues. This CDR3 is CASSQDWVSNQPQHF. DNA for the CDR3: TGCGCCAGCAGCCAAGATTGGGTGAGCAATCAGCCCCAGCATTTT.

The chain couples TRBV5-4 to TRBJ1-4, with a possible D match to TRBD1 (5 bases). V was pared by 6 bases and J by 5 bases, with 11 bases between. This CDR3 has 13 residues. Germline CDR1 is SGHNT and CDR2 is YYREEE (reference sequence). The CDR3 DNA reads TGTGCCAGCACCGACAGCACCAATGAAAAACTGTTTTTT. Its translation is CASTDSTNEKLFF.

This clonotype has more than one count but fewer than ten. This sequence joins TRBV5-6 and TRBJ2-1, with 11 bases lining up with TRBD2. V was clipped by 0 bases and J by 2 bases; unmatched bases: 1. The germline gives CDR1 SGHDT, CDR2 YYEEEE. The CDR3 covers 16 residues. The DNA for the CDR3 is TGTGCCAGCAGCTTGGAGGGACTAGCGGCCTACAATGAGCAGTTCTTC. Its translation is CASSLEGLAAYNEQFF.

The table lists this clonotype with many counts. The chain has TRBV6-2 or TRBV6-3 and TRBJ1-5; no clear D gene. V was cut by 6 bases and J by 1 base, with 13 bases left in between. CDR3 length equals 15 residues. Germline CDR1 MNHEY, CDR2 SVGEGT. The CDR3: CASSSSLGSNQPQHF. The CDR3 coding sequence is TGTGCCAGCAGCTCATCTTTAGGGAGCAATCAGCCCCAGCATTTT.

The chain has TRBV5-1 and TRBJ2-1; 16 bases fit TRBD2. Germline CDR1 reads SGHRS; CDR2 reads YFSETQ. CDR3 length: 21 residues. The V gene end was trimmed by 0 bases and the J gene end by 8 bases; junction bases not matched to a gene: 17. DNA for the CDR3: TGCGCCAGCAGCTTGGCTAATCGGTTGGGACTAGCGGGAGGGCCGTTCGATGAGCAGTTCTTC. Protein product: CASSLANRLGLAGGPFDEQFF.

This clonotype occurred many times. The chain's CDR3 is CASSQGPLGAGVGDTQYF. The CDR3 DNA sequence: TGCGCCAGCAGCCAAGGCCCTCTAGGGGCGGGAGTGGGCGATACGCAGTATTTT. The chain employs TRBV4-1 and TRBJ2-3; 7 nucleotides align to TRBD2. The germline V gene has CDR1 MGHRA and CDR2 YSYEKL. V dropped 1 base and J dropped 6; count of bases not matched to a gene: 16. This CDR3 has 18 residues.

The rearrangement joins TRBV4-2 to TRBJ2-7; 9 positions match TRBD1. J gave up 3 bases and V 2 bases, and 14 bases lay outside the gene matches. This CDR3 contains 18 residues. Germline V gene sequence: CDR1 LGHNA, CDR2 YNFKEQ. The CDR3 DNA sequence: TGTGCCAGCAGCCAACTCACTACCGGGACAGGGAAGATCTACGAGCAGTACTTC. It codes for CASSQLTTGTGKIYEQYF.

The CDR3 spells CASSITTPLDSPLHF. The CDR3 DNA sequence: TGTGCCAGTAGTATCACAACCCCATTGGATTCACCCCTCCACTTT. This chain links TRBV19 with TRBJ1-6; D is unclear. The V gene lost 3 bases and the J gene lost 8 bases, with 14 bases spanning the gap. Per the germline V gene, CDR1 is LNHDA and CDR2 is SQIVND (reference sequence). This CDR3 contains 15 residues.

The count of this clonotype is one. The chain couples TRBV4-2 to TRBJ2-3; D is ambiguous. V was clipped by 8 bases and J by 6 bases, with 18 bases between them. Germline V gene lookup returns CDR1 LGHNA and CDR2 YNFKEQ. The CDR3 sequence is 14 residues long. CDR3 in DNA: TGTGCCAGCTGCTTCGTGGGTCTGGGGGATACGCAGTATTTT. It codes for CASCFVGLGDTQYF.

As for this clonotype: This may arise from a read error, as a much more abundant clone is one base away. The J gene is TRBJ2-1, the V gene TRBV20-1; 8 bases align to TRBD2. CDR3 length: 15 residues. Trimming removed 5 bases from V and 7 bases from J; junction bases left unmatched: 13. The germline gives CDR1 DFQATT, CDR2 SNEGSKA (reference sequence). CDR3 coding DNA: TGCAGTGCTGCCACCGGGATTAGCGGGGTTAATGAGCAGTTCTTC. This translates into CSAATGISGVNEQFF.

This clonotype occurred many times. The V and J genes are TRBV5-1 and TRBJ2-3; TRBD2 matches at 7 bases. Trimming cost V 1 base and J 0 bases; bases outside gene matches: 20. This CDR3 is 21 amino acids long. The germline V gene has CDR1 SGHRS and CDR2 YFSETQ. The CDR3 is CASSLPKLSGRTSPSTDTQYF. The CDR3 coding sequence is TGCGCCAGCAGCTTGCCGAAACTTAGCGGGCGGACCTCCCCTAGCACAGATACGCAGTATTTT.

This clonotype came up many times. The V gene is TRBV4-3, the J gene TRBJ2-6; possible D gene TRBD2, 5 bases. CDR1 is LGHNA and CDR2 is YSLEER in the germline V gene. This CDR3 has 18 amino acids. Trimming removed 0 bases from V and 0 bases from J, with 12 bases in between. The CDR3 reads CASSQDNARGSGANVLTF. CDR3 bases: TGCGCCAGCAGCCAAGATAACGCCCGGGGCTCTGGGGCCAACGTCCTGACTTTC.

The chain links TRBV6-2 or TRBV6-3 to TRBJ2-2; 9 nucleotides agree with TRBD2. This CDR3 spans 19 amino acids. Germline V gene data show CDR1 as MNHEY and CDR2 as SVGEGT. With 2 bases clipped from V and 5 bases from J, the junction kept 15 bases outside the gene matches. The CDR3 is CASSYVAGGVRLRTGELFF. The CDR3 region has the DNA TGTGCCAGCAGTTACGTGGCGGGAGGGGTCCGATTAAGGACCGGGGAGCTGTTTTTT.

This clonotype was seen repeatedly, ten times or more. The chain links TRBV29-1 to TRBJ2-7; 9 positions agree with TRBD1. Germline CDR1 and CDR2: SQVTM and ANQGSEA. This CDR3 spans 13 amino acids. V trimming: 4 bases; J trimming: 1 base; junction bases outside the gene matches: 2. Written as DNA, the CDR3 is TGCAGCGTTGGGACAGGGGCTTCCTACGAGCAGTACTTC. This sequence encodes CSVGTGASYEQYF.

This clonotype was detected ten times or more. This chain connects TRBV7-6 to TRBJ1-1, with D perhaps TRBD1 (5 bases). Looked up from germline, CDR1 is SGHVS and CDR2 is FNYEAQ. The CDR3 runs to 15 residues. Deletions cut 5 bases from V and 3 bases from J, with 16 bases between. The CDR3 nucleotides read TGTGCCAGCAGCGCTGCCGGGGCCAAGTACACTGAAGCTTTCTTT. Amino acid sequence: CASSAAGAKYTEAFF.

As regards this clonotype: This could be a read error, since a much larger clone is one nucleotide away. The V and J genes are TRBV7-9 and TRBJ2-7; TRBD2 agrees at 8 bases. The germline CDR1 and CDR2 sequences are SEHNR and FQNEAQ (reference sequence). There are 16 residues in the CDR3. The CDR3 bases are TGTGCCAGCGGCTTACCTAGCGGGCCTAGCTCCTACGAGCAGTACTTC. This codes for CASGLPSGPSSYEQYF. The entire variable domain, with the rest obtained from reference TRBV7-9 and TRBJ2-7, is as follows: DTGVSQNPRHKITKRGQNVTFRCDPISEHNRLYWYRQTLGQGPEFLTYFQNEAQLEKSRLLSDRFSAERPKGSFSTLEIQRTEQGDSAMYLCASGLPSGPSSYEQYFGPGTRLTVT.

This clonotype was counted once. The final CDR3 position lacks the conserved phenylalanine or tryptophan, pointing to a likely read error. This sequence joins TRBV28 and TRBJ1-4; possibly TRBD1 for D (6 bases). CDR3 length: 13 amino acids. The germline V and J ends were trimmed by 4 bases and 5 bases, with 8 bases remaining between them. Germline V gives CDR1 MDHEN, CDR2 SYDVKM. The CDR3 DNA reads TGTGCCAGCAGTTGGGACATAAATGAAAAACTGTTTTCT. Translating gives CASSWDINEKLFS.

A few counts support this clonotype. The chain has TRBV7-2 and TRBJ2-7; 7 nucleotides align to TRBD2. The CDR3 length is 15 residues. CDR1 and CDR2 (germline): SGHTA, FQGNSA. The V gene end was trimmed by 5 bases and the J gene end by 0 bases; junction bases not matched to a gene: 7. The CDR3 sequence is CASSLTSMSSYEQYF. The CDR3 nucleotides are TGTGCCAGCAGCCTGACTAGCATGAGCTCCTACGAGCAGTACTTC.

This clonotype was counted ten times or more. The CDR3 region is CASSIEKSSYNEQFF. In DNA form, the CDR3 reads TGTGCCAGCAGCATCGAAAAGAGCTCCTACAATGAGCAGTTCTTC. The V gene is TRBV7-2, the J gene TRBJ2-1, with D unclear. The V gene's germline CDR1 is SGHTA and CDR2 FQGNSA. The CDR3 is made up of 15 amino acids. V lost 5 bases to trimming and J lost 0 bases, with 11 bases between them.

Comments on this clonotype: This may come from a read error, since a much larger clone is one base off. This sequence joins TRBV9 and TRBJ1-2, with a possible D match to TRBD1 (5 bases). This CDR3 spans 15 amino acids. Trimming stripped 0 bases from V and 3 bases from J, with 12 bases between. Germline V CDR1 and CDR2: SGDLS, YYNGEE. The CDR3 coding sequence is TGTGCCAGCAGCGTAGGGGACGGGGTAGACTATGGCTACACCTTC. Its translation is CASSVGDGVDYGYTF.

On this clonotype itself: This clone may be a read error of a much larger clone one base away. V gene TRBV7-9 combines with J gene TRBJ1-2; D gene ambiguous. The length of the CDR3 is 13 residues. Germline values: CDR1 SEHNR, CDR2 FQNEAQ (reference sequence). CDR3 in DNA: TGTGCCAGCAGCTTTACTACTAACTATGGCTGCACCTTC. Its translation is CASSFTTNYGCTF. The full variable domain, in which reference TRBV7-9 and TRBJ1-2 provide the parts outside the CDR3, is DTGVSQNPRHKITKRGQNVTFRCDPISEHNRLYWYRQTLGQGPEFLTYFQNEAQLEKSRLLSDRFSAERPKGSFSTLEIQRTEQGDSAMYLCASSFTTNYGCTFGSGTRLTVV.